The 13 T cell receptor beta chains below come from one sample, sequenced in a study of early T cells in non-severe SARS-CoV-2 infection. TCRdb itself ran the 5' RACE reads through MiXCR, one entry per CDR3 protein. The table lists 30,000 to 35,000 distinct CDR3 sequences, approximately 6% of them singletons, with approximately 5% in the top ten. Input material: whole blood. These receptors were obtained from an adult who was a healthcare worker with PCR-confirmed SARS-CoV-2 infection or an uninfected control (not recorded which).

There are many counts of this clonotype. The rearrangement joins TRBV3-1 to TRBJ1-1; no clear D. In germline, CDR1 is LGHDT, CDR2 YNNKEL (reference sequence). This CDR3 is 14 amino acids long. V was shortened by 1 base and J by 0 bases, with 6 bases between the two germline ends. The CDR3 nucleotides are TGTGCCAGCAGCCAAGGCGGAATGAACACTGAAGCTTTCTTT. Translating gives CASSQGGMNTEAFF.

This clonotype was recorded many times. The V call is TRBV5-1, the J call TRBJ2-2; D might be TRBD1 (6 bases). Trimming stripped 1 base from V and 2 bases from J, with 12 bases between. The CDR3 is 16 amino acids. CDR1 is SGHRS and CDR2 is YFSETQ in the germline V gene. CDR3 DNA sequence: TGCGCCAGCAGCTTGCGGCAGGGGCTAAACACCGGGGAGCTGTTTTTT. Translating gives CASSLRQGLNTGELFF.

This clonotype was found many times. The chain has TRBV10-1 and TRBJ2-7; 7 nucleotides match TRBD2. J lost 4 bases, V lost 1 base, and 7 bases had no gene match. Germline values: CDR1 WNHNN, CDR2 SYGVQD (reference sequence). The CDR3 totals 15 residues. The CDR3 coding sequence is TGCGCCAGCAGTGAGTTCGCGGGAGTATGGTACGAGCAGTACTTC. Amino acid sequence: CASSEFAGVWYEQYF.

Comment on this clonotype: With a much larger clone just one base away, this may be a read error. The chain recombines TRBV3-1 with TRBJ1-2; D possibly corresponds to TRBD1 (6 bases). The CDR3 spans 16 residues. The V end was cut by 4 bases, the J end by 10 bases, with 25 bases between. Germline lookup yields CDR1 LGHDT and CDR2 YNNKEL (reference sequence). The chain's CDR3 is CASSPGASVSLSDYTF. The CDR3 nucleotides read TGTGCCAGCAGCCCGGGGGCGTCGGTATCTCTTAGTGACTACACCTTC.

The rearrangement links TRBV19 to TRBJ2-3; D is perhaps TRBD1 (6 bases). V lost 5 bases, J lost 5 bases, and 14 bases lay in between. Germline-derived CDR1 and CDR2 are LNHDA and SQIVND (reference sequence). CDR3 length: 14 amino acids. Written as DNA, the CDR3 is TGTGCCAGTAGTCTTCGCTCAGGGGTAGATACGCAGTATTTT. Translating it yields CASSLRSGVDTQYF.

This chain links TRBV6-5 with TRBJ1-2; a possible D gene is TRBD1 (5 bases). CDR3 size: 15 residues. Trimming took 2 bases from V and 2 from J, leaving 12 bases between them. Germline assignment: CDR1 MNHEY and CDR2 SVGAGI. Here the CDR3 reads CASSYGGTGNYGYTF. As DNA, the CDR3 is TGTGCCAGCAGTTACGGGGGGACGGGCAACTATGGCTACACCTTC.

There are many counts of this clonotype. The rearrangement links TRBV7-9 to TRBJ2-1; TRBD2 matches at 12 bases. V lost 5 bases and J lost 2; bases outside the gene matches: 10. Germline lookup yields CDR1 SEHNR and CDR2 FQNEAQ (reference sequence). CDR3 size: 18 residues. The chain's CDR3 is CASSTRGTSGLTYNEQFF. The CDR3 DNA sequence: TGTGCCAGCAGCACGCGAGGGACTAGCGGGCTTACCTACAATGAGCAGTTCTTC.

V gene TRBV4-2 combines with J gene TRBJ2-5; possibly TRBD2 for D (6 bases). Germline CDR1 LGHNA, CDR2 YNFKEQ. This CDR3 contains 19 residues. V lost 0 bases and J 2 bases, leaving 22 bases between the germline ends. For the CDR3, the DNA is TGTGCCAGCAGCCAAGATGGGACGGACGGGGGTGGCGCACAAGAGACCCAGTACTTC. Its protein product is CASSQDGTDGGGAQETQYF.

Of note for this clonotype: A much larger clone differs by one base, so this may be a read error. This chain connects TRBV12-3 or TRBV12-4 to TRBJ2-1, with 14 positions matching TRBD2. The CDR3 has 16 residues. J was trimmed by 10 bases and V by 4 bases; bases with no gene match: 9. CDR3 nucleotide sequence: TGTGCCAGCAGTTCGATCGGGACTAGCGGGAGCGGAGAGCAGTTCTTC. Translating gives CASSSIGTSGSGEQFF.

This clonotype was recorded many times. The rearrangement links TRBV27 to TRBJ2-1; 7 nucleotides agree with TRBD2. Trimming took 7 bases from V and 6 from J; bases not matched to a gene: 15. Germline CDR1 and CDR2: MNHEY and SMNVEV (reference sequence). The CDR3 loop spans 16 amino acids. The CDR3 loop reads CASTPRQRGPANEQFF. CDR3 in DNA: TGTGCCAGCACTCCTAGGCAGCGGGGACCGGCCAATGAGCAGTTCTTC.

This clonotype was seen at least ten times. The rearrangement joins TRBV7-2 to TRBJ2-7, with D perhaps matching TRBD2 (5 bases). Trimming took off 5 bases at V and 2 bases at J, with 10 bases between the two ends. The length of the CDR3 is 13 residues. Germline V gives CDR1 SGHTA, CDR2 FQGNSA. Here the CDR3 DNA reads TGTGCCAGCAGCGTCCTAGCAGCCTACGAGCAGTACTTC. Protein product: CASSVLAAYEQYF.

This clonotype was counted between two and nine times. J is TRBJ2-5 and V is TRBV20-1; D not resolved. Germline lookup yields CDR1 DFQATT and CDR2 SNEGSKA (reference sequence). Trimming removed 3 bases from V and 0 bases from J, with 8 bases in between. The CDR3 runs 13 residues. CDR3: CSARLQYQETQYF. In DNA form, the CDR3 reads TGCAGTGCTAGGCTACAGTACCAAGAGACCCAGTACTTC.

In this sample, this clonotype turned up many times. V is TRBV10-3 and J is TRBJ1-3; 7 nucleotides line up with TRBD1. After removal of 3 bases from V and 0 bases from J, the junction contained 17 bases not matched to a gene. Germline values: CDR1 ENHRY, CDR2 SYGVKD. This CDR3 is built from 20 residues. CDR3 in DNA: TGTGCCATCAGTGAACGGACAGGTGCGCCCTATTATCGCTCTGGAAACACCATATATTTT. Protein sequence: CAISERTGAPYYRSGNTIYF.